Below, 6 T cell receptor beta chains from the same sample are listed, as sequenced in a study of blood T cell repertoires in COVID-19. TCRdb's table, derived via immunoSEQ multiplex PCR, lists solely in-frame clones and lacks some. The sample includes 75,000 to 100,000 clones, approximately 77% seen only once; the top ten take around a tenth. The specimen sequenced was peripheral blood. Receptor source: a woman over 75 with acute or convalescent COVID-19.

The V and J genes are TRBV25-1 and TRBJ1-1, with TRBD1 as a possible D gene (5 bases). The germline V gene encodes CDR1 MGHDK and CDR2 SYGVNS. The CDR3 is 13 residues long. Trimming left V 6 bases short and J 4 bases short, with 12 bases between. CDR3 DNA: TGTGCCAGCAGGAACCAGGGTGGCACTGAAGCTTTCTTT. Protein: CASRNQGGTEAFF.

J is TRBJ2-1 and V is TRBV28; D possibly corresponds to TRBD2 (7 bases). The CDR3 spans 16 residues. The germline CDR1 and CDR2 sequences are MDHEN and SYDVKM. Trimming took off 3 bases at V and 5 bases at J, with 17 bases between the two ends. Here the CDR3 DNA reads TGTGCCAGCAGTTTTGTTGGGGGGCTAGCGGACAATGAGCAGTTCTTC. Translating it yields CASSFVGGLADNEQFF.

The table lists this clone with a count of one. The rearrangement links TRBV3-1 (or the pseudogene TRBV3-2) to TRBJ1-2, with TRBD1 matching 9 bases. The trim removed 4 bases at V and 8 bases at J, leaving 5 bases unmatched. CDR1 and CDR2 (germline): LGHDT, YNNKEL (reference sequence). CDR3 length equals 13 residues. DNA of the CDR3: TGTGCCAGCAGCCTACAGGGGGCGTACGGCTACACCTTC. Amino acids: CASSLQGAYGYTF.

The V gene is TRBV7-9, the J gene TRBJ2-7; 7 positions match TRBD2. J was trimmed by 2 bases and V by 6 bases; bases with no gene match: 10. The germline V gene has CDR1 SEHNR and CDR2 FQNEAQ (reference sequence). The CDR3 covers 15 residues. CDR3 sequence (DNA): TGTGCCAGCAGTCCGATAGCGGGCGGCGCCTACGAGCAGTACTTC. Its protein is CASSPIAGGAYEQYF.

The chain couples TRBV18 to TRBJ1-2; 11 bases are a match to TRBD1. V was clipped by 0 bases and J by 7 bases; unmatched bases: 10. CDR3 length: 17 amino acids. CDR1 KGHSH and CDR2 LQKENI come from the germline V gene. The CDR3 here is CASSPPIGDRGFFGYTF. In nucleotides, the CDR3 is TGTGCCAGCTCACCACCGATAGGGGACAGGGGGTTTTTTGGCTACACCTTC.

The V and J genes are TRBV5-1 and TRBJ2-3; TRBD2 matches at 9 bases. There are 14 residues in the CDR3. Germline V gene data show CDR1 as SGHRS and CDR2 as YFSETQ. Losses at the gene ends were 4 bases for V and 9 bases for J; bases not matched to a gene: 9. The CDR3 DNA sequence: TGCGCCAGCAGCGTCGTAGCGGGAGCGGAGACGCAGTATTTT. Its protein is CASSVVAGAETQYF.